A single sample is the source of the 9 T cell receptor beta chains below, sequenced in a study of blood T cell repertoires in COVID-19. Clones were sequenced by immunoSEQ multiplex PCR, and TCRdb holds only the in-frame ones, with some missing. The sample gives under 500,000 clones, roughly nine tenths of which show up once; 1% to 1.3% is in the top ten. Sample: PBMCs or T cells enriched from blood (not recorded which). The receptors were gathered from a young man who had recovered from COVID-19.

The rearrangement links TRBV4-1 to TRBJ2-2; D is possibly TRBD2 (6 bases). Germline-derived CDR1 and CDR2 are MGHRA and YSYEKL. The CDR3 length is 16 residues. Trimming stripped 1 base from V and 5 bases from J, with 14 bases between. The CDR3 sequence: CASSQGLLARTGELFF. DNA of the CDR3: TGCGCCAGCAGCCAAGGCCTGCTAGCGAGAACCGGGGAGCTGTTTTTT.

The sample holds a few counts of this clone. The rearrangement links TRBV7-8 to TRBJ1-1; D is undetermined. CDR3 size: 13 residues. Trimming removed 4 bases from V and 1 base from J, with 7 bases in between. CDR1 and CDR2 from the germline V gene are SGHVS and FQNEAQ. The CDR3 DNA sequence: TGTGCCAGCAGCTGGGCCCGGAACACTGAAGCTTTCTTT. Protein: CASSWARNTEAFF.

The chain combines TRBV15 with TRBJ2-1; D is unresolved. Trimming pared 2 bases from V and 9 bases from J, leaving 5 bases between. The CDR3 spans 11 residues. Germline V gene sequence: CDR1 LNHNV, CDR2 YYDKDF (reference sequence). CDR3 sequence: CATSRNIEQFF. DNA of the CDR3: TGTGCCACCAGCAGAAACATTGAGCAGTTCTTC.

The genes are TRBV30 and TRBJ2-1; perhaps TRBD2 as D (6 bases). Trimming removed 4 bases at V and 1 base at J, with 11 bases between. CDR1 is GTSNPN and CDR2 is SVGIG in the germline V gene (reference sequence). CDR3 length equals 14 residues. This CDR3 is CAWNRLVSYNEQFF. CDR3 DNA: TGTGCCTGGAATCGACTAGTATCCTACAATGAGCAGTTCTTC.

The chain is built from TRBV5-1 and TRBJ2-5; TRBD2 might be the D (7 bases). This CDR3 has 15 residues. The ends were cut back, 4 bases at V and 9 bases at J, with 22 bases in the middle. Germline lookup yields CDR1 SGHRS and CDR2 YFSETQ. The chain's CDR3 is CASSPGGGTATAQYF. CDR3 nucleotide sequence: TGCGCCAGCAGCCCGGGGGGCGGGACGGCCACGGCCCAGTACTTC. Based on the CDR3 plus reference TRBV5-1 and TRBJ2-5, the full variable domain is KAGVTQTPRYLIKTRGQQVTLSCSPISGHRSVSWYQQTPGQGLQFLFEYFSETQRNKGNFPGRFSGRQFSNSRSEMNVSTLELGDSALYLCASSPGGGTATAQYFGPGTRLLVL.

The gene calls are TRBV6-5 and TRBJ1-2; D call uncertain. Per the germline V gene, CDR1 is MNHEY and CDR2 is SVGAGI. The length of the CDR3 is 15 residues. With 6 bases removed from V and 8 bases from J, the gap between germline ends came to 22 bases. The CDR3 protein is CASRRGITLNNGYTF. DNA for the CDR3: TGTGCCAGCAGACGAGGCATCACCCTTAATAACGGCTACACCTTC.

This chain connects TRBV2 to TRBJ2-7, with a weak D call TRBD1 (7 bases). Germline assignment: CDR1 SNHLY and CDR2 FYNNEI. Trimming took off 5 bases at V and 4 bases at J, with 24 bases between the two ends. The CDR3 is 17 residues long. The CDR3 DNA follows: TGTGCCAGCAGTTTTCCGCTTGGAGGAGGGGGACAGTACGAGCAGTACTTC. Translated: CASSFPLGGGGQYEQYF.

The chain has TRBV7-9 and TRBJ1-2; the D gene is possibly TRBD1 (5 bases). The germline V gene has CDR1 SEHNR and CDR2 FQNEAQ (reference sequence). This CDR3 comprises 15 residues. V was cut by 4 bases and J by 6 bases, with 18 bases left in between. CDR3 protein: CASSSGLGEWDGYTF. Here the CDR3 DNA reads TGTGCCAGCAGCTCCGGTCTAGGGGAATGGGATGGCTACACCTTC.

This clone was picked up one time. This rearrangement joins TRBV11-2 to TRBJ2-3; TRBD1 might be the D (6 bases). V lost 2 bases to trimming and J lost 7 bases, with 13 bases between them. The CDR3 is made up of 14 amino acids. Germline V gives CDR1 SGHAT, CDR2 FQNNGV. Here the CDR3 DNA reads TGTGCCAGCAGCTTACCAGGGGCCCCCAATACGCAGTATTTT. This codes for CASSLPGAPNTQYF.